What follows are 27 T cell receptor beta chains derived from one specimen sequenced in a study of blood T cell repertoires in COVID-19. The method was immunoSEQ multiplex PCR; TCRdb's version includes in-frame clones alone and lacks a portion of them. The sample holds about 190,000 clones; about 88% are singletons and the top ten take 13% to 15%. The sample taken for sequencing was peripheral blood. The receptor source for this set is a man in his thirties or forties with active or convalescent COVID-19.

The chain joins TRBV10-3 to TRBJ1-6; TRBD1 matches at 8 bases. V shed 6 bases and J 8 bases; nucleotides not matched to a gene: 6. From germline, CDR1 is ENHRY and CDR2 SYGVKD. The CDR3 runs 14 residues. In DNA, the CDR3 is TGTGCCATCAGCGACAGGGGACCGGATTCACCCCTCCACTTT. Encoded protein: CAISDRGPDSPLHF.

In this sample, this clone turned up a few times. The chain has TRBV5-1 and TRBJ2-2, with D perhaps TRBD1 (6 bases). Germline V gene lookup returns CDR1 SGHRS and CDR2 YFSETQ. CDR3 length: 14 amino acids. V was clipped by 0 bases and J by 7 bases, with 10 bases between them. In DNA form, the CDR3 reads TGCGCCAGCAGCTTGGACAGGGAAGGCGGGGAGCTGTTTTTT. Amino acids: CASSLDREGGELFF.

V and J are TRBV6-6 and TRBJ2-1, with 8 bases identical to TRBD1. Germline V gene lookup returns CDR1 MNHNY and CDR2 SVGAGI (reference sequence). This CDR3 has 14 amino acids. J gave up 9 bases and V 2 bases, and 6 bases lay outside the gene matches. CDR3 nucleotide sequence: TGTGCCAGCAGTTACCTCGGGACAGGTGGTGAGCAGTTCTTC. Protein sequence: CASSYLGTGGEQFF.

J is TRBJ2-3 and V is TRBV5-5; possible D gene TRBD2, 6 bases. V dropped 3 bases and J dropped 1 base, with 12 bases sitting between them. Looked up from germline, CDR1 is SGHKS and CDR2 is YYEKEE (reference sequence). The CDR3 loop spans 15 amino acids. The CDR3 DNA sequence: TGTGCCAGCAGCTCGCAGGGCGGGGGCACAGATACGCAGTATTTT. It is translated as CASSSQGGGTDTQYF.

The V call is TRBV4-1, the J call TRBJ2-4; D might be TRBD1 (5 bases). The CDR3 totals 15 residues. CDR1 is MGHRA and CDR2 is YSYEKL in the germline V gene. V dropped 1 base and J dropped 1 base, with 8 bases sitting between them. The CDR3 spells CASSQGQSAKNIQYF. The CDR3 coding sequence is TGCGCCAGCAGCCAAGGACAGTCGGCCAAAAACATTCAGTACTTC.

V gene TRBV27 combines with J gene TRBJ2-1, with D unresolved. This CDR3 has 14 amino acids. Trimming removed 0 bases at V and 4 bases at J, with 7 bases between. The germline V gene has CDR1 MNHEY and CDR2 SMNVEV (reference sequence). The CDR3 loop reads CASSLSSLYNEQFF. The CDR3 DNA reads as TGTGCCAGCAGTTTATCGAGTCTATACAATGAGCAGTTCTTC.

The chain joins TRBV11-2 to TRBJ2-6; possibly TRBD2 for D (5 bases). Looked up from germline, CDR1 is SGHAT and CDR2 is FQNNGV. V lost 0 bases to trimming and J lost 2 bases, with 17 bases between them. This CDR3 comprises 19 residues. CDR3: CASSLDSNRLRAGANVLTF. DNA for the CDR3: TGTGCCAGCAGCTTAGATTCTAACCGCCTGAGGGCTGGGGCCAACGTCCTGACTTTC.

This chain connects TRBV6-5 to TRBJ2-4; 7 bases fit TRBD2. The germline CDR1 and CDR2 sequences are MNHEY and SVGAGI. The CDR3 sequence is 12 residues long. Unmatched junction bases numbered 6, after V lost 10 bases and J lost 6 bases. CDR3 amino acids: CAIEGGGNIQYF. The CDR3 nucleotides are TGTGCCATCGAGGGCGGGGGAAACATTCAGTACTTC.

This CDR3 is CASSPNRGRFTEAFF. The DNA for the CDR3 is TGTGCCAGCAGCCCGAACAGGGGGCGATTCACTGAAGCTTTCTTT. The chain couples TRBV7-2 to TRBJ1-1; 9 nucleotides match TRBD1. The CDR3 loop spans 15 amino acids. Trimming cost V 5 bases and J 4 bases; bases outside gene matches: 8. Germline V gene sequence: CDR1 SGHTA, CDR2 FQGNSA.

The rearrangement links TRBV10-2 to TRBJ1-5; D unclear. V lost 4 bases and J 1 base, leaving 11 bases between the germline ends. The CDR3 covers 15 residues. CDR1 is WSHSY, CDR2 SAAADI, per germline. The CDR3 is CASSAGEVSNQPQHF. CDR3 nucleotide sequence: TGCGCCAGCAGTGCCGGAGAGGTGAGCAATCAGCCCCAGCATTTT.

The chain combines TRBV5-6 with TRBJ1-6, with a tentative D call TRBD1 (6 bases). CDR3 size: 15 residues. CDR1 is SGHDT, CDR2 YYEEEE, per germline. Trimming left V 0 bases short and J 10 bases short, with 14 bases between. CDR3 DNA sequence: TGTGCCAGCAGCTTGGTGGGGGGGCTCGGATCACCCCTCCACTTT. This sequence encodes CASSLVGGLGSPLHF.

This clone occurred once. The chain links TRBV29-1 to TRBJ2-2, with D unclear. The germline V gene has CDR1 SQVTM and CDR2 ANQGSEA. Trimming took off 4 bases at V and 2 bases at J, with 8 bases between the two ends. The CDR3 runs to 13 residues. In nucleotides, the CDR3 is TGCAGCGTTGGAAGAGGAAACACCGGGGAGCTGTTTTTT. Translating gives CSVGRGNTGELFF.

Written as DNA, the CDR3 is TGTGCCAGCAGTTTTTCCGACAGGGGTCGCGAGCAGTACGTC. It translates to CASSFSDRGREQYV. This sequence joins TRBV28 and TRBJ2-7; TRBD1 matches at 8 bases. V was pared by 3 bases and J by 6 bases, with 7 bases of the junction left unmatched. The CDR3 loop spans 14 amino acids. Germline CDR1 is MDHEN and CDR2 is SYDVKM.

The chain joins TRBV10-3 to TRBJ1-3, with a weak D call TRBD1 (5 bases). Germline CDR1 reads ENHRY; CDR2 reads SYGVKD. V lost 0 bases to trimming and J lost 2 bases, with 11 bases between them. The CDR3 extends over 16 amino acids. As DNA, the CDR3 is TGTGCCATCAGTGAGTCGGGGGGAATCGCTGGAAACACCATATATTTT. It codes for CAISESGGIAGNTIYF.

The V gene is TRBV6-4, the J gene TRBJ2-5; TRBD1 matches at 7 bases. Trimming took 3 bases from V and 4 from J; bases not matched to a gene: 5. CDR3 size: 14 residues. Germline loops: CDR1 MRHNA, CDR2 SNTAGT. The CDR3 nucleotides read TGTGCCAGCAGTGATACAGACAGGGCAGAGACCCAGTACTTC. This codes for CASSDTDRAETQYF.

This rearrangement joins TRBV7-9 to TRBJ2-7, with D possibly being TRBD1 (7 bases). The CDR3 covers 13 residues. The germline V gene has CDR1 SEHNR and CDR2 FQNEAQ (reference sequence). V was trimmed by 8 bases and J by 3 bases, leaving 14 bases between them. In nucleotides, the CDR3 is TGTGCCAGCCGCGCGGGGACAGACTACGAGCAGTACTTC. As protein: CASRAGTDYEQYF.

The gene calls are TRBV2 and TRBJ2-3; 9 bases agree with TRBD1. V shed 6 bases and J 0 bases; nucleotides not matched to a gene: 13. CDR1 is SNHLY and CDR2 is FYNNEI in the germline V gene. This CDR3 spans 18 amino acids. CDR3 DNA sequence: TGTGCCAGCAGCGCCCCGCGGGGACAGGGCCATAGCACAGATACGCAGTATTTT. Translated, it gives CASSAPRGQGHSTDTQYF.

The chain has TRBV7-2 and TRBJ2-5; D not certain. The V and J ends lost 8 bases and 5 bases respectively, with 15 bases between them. In germline, CDR1 is SGHTA, CDR2 FQGNSA. The CDR3 is 13 amino acids. The CDR3 sequence is CASPSGRAETQYF. DNA of the CDR3: TGTGCCAGCCCCTCGGGTAGAGCGGAGACCCAGTACTTC.

V and J are TRBV9 and TRBJ1-2, with D possibly being TRBD1 (6 bases). The CDR3 runs to 16 residues. Per germline, CDR1 SGDLS and CDR2 YYNGEE. The ends were cut back, 0 bases at V and 0 bases at J, with 12 bases in the middle. The CDR3, as DNA: TGTGCCAGCAGCGTAGGCCCCGGGACATCTAACTATGGCTACACCTTC. Its translation: CASSVGPGTSNYGYTF.

The chain uses TRBV28 and TRBJ1-1, with D maybe TRBD1 (6 bases). Trimming took 6 bases from V and 5 from J, leaving 19 bases between them. CDR1 MDHEN and CDR2 SYDVKM come from the germline V gene. The CDR3 runs to 15 residues. The CDR3 loop reads CASSPLDSSVTEAFF. The CDR3 DNA reads TGTGCCAGCAGCCCCTTGGACAGCTCCGTGACTGAAGCTTTCTTT.

The rearrangement links TRBV25-1 to TRBJ2-3; D is possibly TRBD2 (5 bases). Per germline, CDR1 MGHDK and CDR2 SYGVNS. The germline V and J ends were trimmed by 2 bases and 3 bases, with 12 bases remaining between them. The CDR3 length is 15 residues. CDR3 sequence reads: CASSEGLRMTDTQYF. For the CDR3, the DNA is TGTGCCAGCAGTGAAGGACTGAGGATGACAGATACGCAGTATTTT.

V and J are TRBV25-1 and TRBJ2-7, with no clear D. Germline values: CDR1 MGHDK, CDR2 SYGVNS. The CDR3 consists of 12 residues. Trimming removed 4 bases from V and 2 bases from J, with 6 bases in between. This chain's CDR3 is CASSGSAYEQYV. The CDR3 nucleotides read TGTGCCAGCAGTGGCTCGGCCTACGAGCAGTACGTC.

The V gene is TRBV20-1, the J gene TRBJ2-7; 10 bases are shared with TRBD2. CDR1 is DFQATT and CDR2 is SNEGSKA in the germline V gene (reference sequence). This CDR3 has 13 residues. The junction had 6 bases not matched to a gene; V was cut back by 3 bases and J by 7 bases. The CDR3 region has the DNA TGCAGTGCTAGTCTAGCGGGAGCGGGAGAGCAGTACTTC. It is translated as CSASLAGAGEQYF.

V is TRBV6-5 and J is TRBJ2-1, with 9 bases identical to TRBD2. V lost 5 bases and J lost 2; bases outside the gene matches: 1. Germline V CDR1 and CDR2: MNHEY, SVGAGI. The CDR3 sequence is 14 residues long. The CDR3 region is CASSQREAYNEQFF. CDR3 in DNA: TGTGCCAGCAGTCAGCGGGAGGCCTACAATGAGCAGTTCTTC.

This chain links TRBV5-1 with TRBJ2-3; perhaps TRBD2 as D (5 bases). V was shortened by 1 base and J by 4 bases, with 13 bases between the two germline ends. The CDR3 length is 15 residues. The germline V gene encodes CDR1 SGHRS and CDR2 YFSETQ. Written as DNA, the CDR3 is TGCGCCAGCAGCTTGTCTTGGGAGTCCGCAGATACGCAGTATTTT. As protein: CASSLSWESADTQYF.

This clone has more than one count but fewer than ten. The V call is TRBV4-1, the J call TRBJ1-4, with 7 bases aligning to TRBD1. Trimming removed 4 bases from V and 8 bases from J; junction bases left unmatched: 7. CDR3 length: 14 amino acids. CDR1 MGHRA and CDR2 YSYEKL come from the germline V gene. CDR3 sequence: CASSLQGKREKLFF. CDR3 DNA: TGCGCCAGCAGCCTACAGGGGAAAAGAGAAAAACTGTTTTTT.

This clone has just one count. This rearrangement joins TRBV2 to TRBJ2-7; the match to TRBD1 covers 7 bases. Trimming removed 4 bases from V and 3 bases from J; junction bases left unmatched: 12. Germline lookup yields CDR1 SNHLY and CDR2 FYNNEI. The CDR3 has 16 residues. CDR3 nucleotides: TGTGCCAGCAGTGGGATCGGGACAGCCCCAAACTACGAGCAGTACGTC. Its translation is CASSGIGTAPNYEQYV.